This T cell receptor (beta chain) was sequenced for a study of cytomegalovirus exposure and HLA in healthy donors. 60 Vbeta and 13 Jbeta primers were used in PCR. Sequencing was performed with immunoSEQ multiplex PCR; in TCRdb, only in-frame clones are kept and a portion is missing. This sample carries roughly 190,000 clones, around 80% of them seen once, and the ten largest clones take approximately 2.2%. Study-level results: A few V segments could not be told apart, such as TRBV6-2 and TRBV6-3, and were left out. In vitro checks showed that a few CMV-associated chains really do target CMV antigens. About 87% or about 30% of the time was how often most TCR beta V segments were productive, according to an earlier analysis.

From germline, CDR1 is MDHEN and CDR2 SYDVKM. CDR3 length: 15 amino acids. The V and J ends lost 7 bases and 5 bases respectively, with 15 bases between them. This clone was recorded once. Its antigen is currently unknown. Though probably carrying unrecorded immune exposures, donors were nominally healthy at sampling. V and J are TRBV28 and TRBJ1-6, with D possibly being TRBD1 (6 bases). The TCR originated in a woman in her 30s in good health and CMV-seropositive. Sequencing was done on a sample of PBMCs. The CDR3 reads CASIPQGPDNSPLHF. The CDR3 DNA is TGTGCCAGCATTCCACAGGGTCCTGATAATTCACCCCTCCACTTT.